These 23 T cell receptor beta chains were all obtained from the same sample, sequenced in a study of cytomegalovirus exposure and HLA in healthy donors. PCR involved 60 Vbeta and 13 Jbeta primers. This table comes from immunoSEQ multiplex PCR, and its TCRdb copy is limited to in-frame clones, with some not included. This sample has some 150,000 clones; around three quarters occur once, and the top ten carry 3%. Sequenced input: PBMCs. Receptors were obtained from a man between 35 and 55 years old in good health and CMV-seropositive.

A single count supports this clone. The chain employs TRBV11-2 and TRBJ2-5; 7 nucleotides agree with TRBD1. Germline CDR1 reads SGHAT; CDR2 reads FQNNGV. The CDR3 extends over 18 amino acids. V was clipped by 0 bases and J by 1 base; unmatched bases: 11. CDR3 nucleotides: TGTGCCAGCAGCTTAGATCGGGAAACAGGGGCCGTCCAAGAGACCCAGTACTTC. Translating it yields CASSLDRETGAVQETQYF. The complete variable domain, with remaining parts taken from reference TRBV11-2 and TRBJ2-5, reads EAGVAQSPRYKIIEKRQSVAFWCNPISGHATLYWYQQILGQGPKLLIQFQNNGVVDDSQLPKDRFSAERLKGVDSTLKIQPAKLEDSAVYLCASSLDRETGAVQETQYFGPGTRLLVL.

This chain links TRBV10-1 with TRBJ2-7, with a weak D call TRBD1 (6 bases). The CDR3 covers 13 residues. The germline V gene encodes CDR1 WNHNN and CDR2 SYGVQD (reference sequence). Between the trimmed V and J ends, which lost 5 bases and 1 base, there was a span of 9 bases. The CDR3 sequence: CASSSRGSYEQYF. CDR3 DNA: TGCGCCAGCAGTTCCAGGGGTTCCTACGAGCAGTACTTC.

V is TRBV6-1 and J is TRBJ2-2, with 7 bases identical to TRBD1. The junction had 3 bases not matched to a gene; V was cut back by 6 bases and J by 5 bases. The CDR3 spans 13 residues. Germline V lookup: CDR1 MNHNS, CDR2 SASEGT. DNA for the CDR3: TGTGCCAGCAGCATACAGGGGACCGGGGAGCTGTTTTTT. This sequence encodes CASSIQGTGELFF.

V is TRBV5-1 and J is TRBJ2-5; the D is unclear. CDR1 is SGHRS and CDR2 is YFSETQ in the germline V gene. Trimming left V 5 bases short and J 2 bases short, with 16 bases between. The CDR3 covers 15 residues. DNA for the CDR3: TGCGCCAGCAGAGACGGAGCGACCGTACAAGAGACCCAGTACTTC. This translates into CASRDGATVQETQYF.

The CDR3 sequence is CASSTQGWTGELFF. CDR3 coding DNA: TGTGCCAGCAGCACACAGGGATGGACCGGGGAGCTGTTTTTT. The V call is TRBV6-5, the J call TRBJ2-2; D may be TRBD1 (6 bases). CDR1 is MNHEY, CDR2 SVGAGI, per germline. The V gene lost 6 bases and the J gene lost 5 bases, with 13 bases spanning the gap. This CDR3 is 14 amino acids long.

The gene calls are TRBV19 and TRBJ2-3; 7 bases match TRBD1. CDR1 and CDR2 from the germline V gene are LNHDA and SQIVND (reference sequence). CDR3 length: 15 residues. V was pared by 5 bases and J by 0 bases, with 5 bases of the junction left unmatched. The CDR3 region has the DNA TGTGCCAGTAGTGTTCGGACAGGTAGCACAGATACGCAGTATTTT. Amino acid sequence: CASSVRTGSTDTQYF.

The chain employs TRBV6-5 and TRBJ2-7, with D perhaps matching TRBD1 (5 bases). Germline CDR1 MNHEY, CDR2 SVGAGI. Trimming stripped 0 bases from V and 3 bases from J, with 12 bases between. CDR3 length: 15 amino acids. The CDR3 DNA reads as TGTGCCAGCAGTTACTCGATCGGGCAGGGCTACGAGCAGTACTTC. It specifies CASSYSIGQGYEQYF.

The chain recombines TRBV29-1 with TRBJ2-3, with a tentative D call TRBD1 (5 bases). V was shortened by 1 base and J by 0 bases, with 11 bases between the two germline ends. This CDR3 spans 15 amino acids. Germline loops: CDR1 SQVTM, CDR2 ANQGSEA. In DNA, the CDR3 is TGCAGCGTTGAAGTGGCCAGGGAAAGCACAGATACGCAGTATTTT. Encoded protein: CSVEVARESTDTQYF.

The V call is TRBV7-2, the J call TRBJ1-3; tentatively, D is TRBD1 (5 bases). In germline, CDR1 is SGHTA, CDR2 FQGNSA. Trimming removed 6 bases from V and 4 bases from J, with 16 bases in between. This CDR3 comprises 15 residues. Here the CDR3 DNA reads TGTGCCAGCAGGGATAGGACACTCAGCGGAAACACCATATATTTT. Encoded protein: CASRDRTLSGNTIYF. The full variable domain, in which reference TRBV7-2 and TRBJ1-3 provide the parts outside the CDR3, is GAGVSQSPSNKVTEKGKDVELRCDPISGHTALYWYRQSLGQGLEFLIYFQGNSAPDKSGLPSDRFSAERTGGSVSTLTIQRTQQEDSAVYLCASRDRTLSGNTIYFGEGSWLTVV.

V gene TRBV28 combines with J gene TRBJ1-4; 7 bases align to TRBD1. Losses at the gene ends were 10 bases for V and 0 bases for J; bases not matched to a gene: 11. Looked up from germline, CDR1 is MDHEN and CDR2 is SYDVKM. The CDR3 is 16 residues long. The chain's CDR3 is CAIAGQERATNEKLFF. The CDR3 DNA sequence: TGTGCCATCGCAGGACAGGAAAGGGCAACTAATGAAAAACTGTTTTTT.

The chain has TRBV5-1 and TRBJ2-7; 11 bases line up with TRBD2. The CDR3 extends over 16 amino acids. CDR1 is SGHRS and CDR2 is YFSETQ in the germline V gene. With V trimmed by 1 base and J by 3 bases, 6 bases remained unmatched. This chain's CDR3 is CASSLPNLAGGYEQYF. CDR3 sequence (DNA): TGCGCCAGCAGCTTGCCGAATCTAGCGGGAGGCTACGAGCAGTACTTC.

J is TRBJ2-7 and V is TRBV2; 9 bases are shared with TRBD2. V trimming: 8 bases; J trimming: 4 bases; junction bases outside the gene matches: 6. Germline-derived CDR1 and CDR2 are SNHLY and FYNNEI. The CDR3 length is 13 residues. The CDR3 nucleotides read TGTGCCAGCCGGCGGGAGGGCCCTTACGAGCAGTACTTC. Protein product: CASRREGPYEQYF.

This clone has more than one count but fewer than ten. The chain couples TRBV5-6 to TRBJ2-7; 7 bases are shared with TRBD1. CDR3 size: 13 residues. The V segment lost 3 bases and the J segment 3 bases; nucleotides outside the gene matches: 3. Germline V gene sequence: CDR1 SGHDT, CDR2 YYEEEE. The CDR3 sequence is CASSSGTDYEQYF. DNA of the CDR3: TGTGCCAGCAGCTCCGGGACAGACTACGAGCAGTACTTC.

The rearrangement joins TRBV9 to TRBJ2-5; no clear D. Trimming left V 4 bases short and J 5 bases short, with 18 bases between. The CDR3 is made up of 15 amino acids. The germline V gene has CDR1 SGDLS and CDR2 YYNGEE. In DNA, the CDR3 is TGTGCCAGCAGCCGCGGAGATTACCCGCCCGAGACCCAGTACTTC. This encodes CASSRGDYPPETQYF. Full variable domain (outside the CDR3, taken from reference TRBV9 and TRBJ2-5): DSGVTQTPKHLITATGQRVTLRCSPRSGDLSVYWYQQSLDQGLQFLIQYYNGEERAKGNILERFSAQQFPDLHSELNLSSLELGDSALYFCASSRGDYPPETQYFGPGTRLLVL.

In this sample, this clone turned up a few times. J is TRBJ2-3 and V is TRBV10-1; 8 nucleotides line up with TRBD1. Germline loops: CDR1 WNHNN, CDR2 SYGVQD (reference sequence). This CDR3 comprises 15 residues. V trimming: 7 bases; J trimming: 3 bases; junction bases outside the gene matches: 9. CDR3 DNA: TGCGCCAGCAACAGGGGGTCCCAAACAACAGATACGCAGTATTTT. This sequence encodes CASNRGSQTTDTQYF.

This clone has only one observation. At one of its ends the junction is not consistent with the germline gene, which may arise from a read error. V usage is TRBV7-9 and J usage is TRBJ1-1; D may be TRBD1 (6 bases). From germline, CDR1 is SEHNR and CDR2 FQNEAQ (reference sequence). This CDR3 is built from 13 residues. The CDR3 bases are TGTTCCAGCAGCTTACGACAGGACGTTGAAGCTTTCTTT. Encoded protein: CSSSLRQDVEAFF.

The CDR3 sequence is CASSEARVAGSRETQYF. The CDR3 region has the DNA TGTGCCAGCAGTGAAGCGCGGGTAGCGGGATCTCGGGAGACCCAGTACTTC. J is TRBJ2-5 and V is TRBV6-1, with TRBD2 matching 8 bases. The J segment lost 5 bases and the V segment lost 0 bases, leaving 11 bases of the junction unmatched. The germline V gene has CDR1 MNHNS and CDR2 SASEGT. There are 17 residues in the CDR3.

This clone came up once. The chain has TRBV6-5 and TRBJ1-2; the match to TRBD1 covers 8 bases. This CDR3 is 11 amino acids long. Looked up from germline, CDR1 is MNHEY and CDR2 is SVGAGI. Germline trimming cut 8 bases from V and 8 bases from J; bases unmatched to any gene: 4. This CDR3 reads CASVDRAGYTF. CDR3 bases: TGTGCCAGCGTGGACAGGGCAGGCTACACCTTC.

This clone was seen once. The rearrangement joins TRBV28 to TRBJ1-2; D gene ambiguous. With 6 bases removed from V and 8 bases from J, the gap between germline ends came to 16 bases. This CDR3 is built from 13 residues. Germline CDR1 reads MDHEN; CDR2 reads SYDVKM. The CDR3 spells CASRSGGQGGYTF. CDR3 DNA: TGTGCCAGCAGATCCGGCGGTCAAGGCGGCTACACCTTC.

The chain joins TRBV27 to TRBJ1-6, with D possibly TRBD1 on 5 matching bases. V lost 6 bases and J 8 bases, leaving 14 bases between the germline ends. Germline-derived CDR1 and CDR2 are MNHEY and SMNVEV (reference sequence). This CDR3 spans 14 amino acids. The CDR3 sequence is CASSATGGDSPLHF. Written as DNA, the CDR3 is TGTGCCAGCAGCGCCACTGGGGGGGATTCACCCCTCCACTTT.

In this sample, this clone turned up a few times. The chain couples TRBV5-1 to TRBJ1-1; perhaps TRBD1 as D (6 bases). CDR1 and CDR2 from the germline V gene are SGHRS and YFSETQ. The V and J ends lost 0 bases and 0 bases respectively, with 12 bases between them. The CDR3 runs 16 residues. The CDR3 DNA sequence: TGCGCCAGCAGCTTGGCCGTTGGGGACATGAACACTGAAGCTTTCTTT. Residues: CASSLAVGDMNTEAFF.

V gene TRBV5-5 combines with J gene TRBJ1-5, with TRBD1 matching over 7 bases. Germline CDR1 and CDR2: SGHKS and YYEKEE (reference sequence). CDR3 length: 16 amino acids. Trimming at V came to 0 bases and at J to 2 bases, leaving 5 bases not matched to a gene. In nucleotides, the CDR3 is TGTGCCAGCAGCTTGGACACCGGGACAGGCAATCAGCCCCAGCATTTT. Translating it yields CASSLDTGTGNQPQHF.

In this sample, this clone turned up once. This rearrangement joins TRBV6-6 to TRBJ2-7; the D is unclear. Germline V gene lookup returns CDR1 MNHNY and CDR2 SVGAGI (reference sequence). CDR3 length: 13 amino acids. V was clipped by 2 bases and J by 3 bases, with 8 bases between them. The CDR3 loop reads CASSYNSLYEQYF. CDR3 DNA: TGTGCCAGCAGTTACAATAGCCTCTACGAGCAGTACTTC.